This passage covers 20 T cell receptor beta chains from one sample sequenced in a study of PD-L1 blockade in urothelial cancer. This sample's time point: peripheral blood 6 weeks after treatment start. Profiled with immunoSEQ multiplex PCR; TCRdb holds only in-frame clones, not every one. The sample records 45,000 to 50,000 clones, 65% to 85% being singletons. This specimen was PBMCs, taken around atezolizumab (anti-PD-L1) treatment. These receptors were obtained from a man between 65 and 79 years old with urothelial cancer.

J is TRBJ2-3 and V is TRBV12-2; the D call of TRBD1 is as the table states it, not checked on the DNA. TRBV12-2 is marked as a pseudogene. The CDR3 sequence is 15 residues long. Here the CDR3 reads CASRLVATVQDTQYF. CDR3 bases: TGTGCAAGTCGCTTAGTCGCAACAGTTCAAGATACGCAGTATTTT.

The chain uses TRBV10-2 and TRBJ2-2, with 9 bases aligning to TRBD2. V trimming: 7 bases; J trimming: 2 bases; junction bases outside the gene matches: 8. Germline V CDR1 and CDR2: WSHSY, SAAADI. The CDR3 sequence is 16 residues long. CDR3 amino acids: CASNGASGVNTGELFF. CDR3 bases: TGCGCCAGCAACGGGGCTAGCGGGGTAAACACCGGGGAGCTGTTTTTT.

The rearrangement joins TRBV19 to TRBJ1-2; 8 nucleotides line up with TRBD1. The germline V gene has CDR1 LNHDA and CDR2 SQIVND (reference sequence). The CDR3 covers 14 residues. The J segment lost 7 bases and the V segment lost 9 bases, leaving 13 bases of the junction unmatched. The CDR3 sequence is CASAPQTGVAGYTF. Here the CDR3 DNA reads TGTGCCAGCGCGCCCCAGACAGGGGTTGCTGGCTACACCTTC.

This chain joins TRBV5-1 and TRBJ1-1; 10 bases line up with TRBD1. The V segment lost 0 bases and the J segment 5 bases; nucleotides outside the gene matches: 10. The CDR3 covers 17 residues. Germline V lookup: CDR1 SGHRS, CDR2 YFSETQ. The CDR3 region has the DNA TGCGCCAGCAGCTTGGATGGGACAGGGGAGGGAGGGACTGAAGCTTTCTTT. Protein sequence: CASSLDGTGEGGTEAFF.

The rearrangement uses TRBV9 and TRBJ1-4; D remains ambiguous. Trimming took 0 bases from V and 8 from J, leaving 14 bases between them. The CDR3 covers 15 residues. Per the germline V gene, CDR1 is SGDLS and CDR2 is YYNGEE. The CDR3 nucleotides read TGTGCCAGCAGCGTAGCTACGGGTGAGGAGGAAAAACTGTTTTTT. Its translation: CASSVATGEEEKLFF.

The chain combines TRBV5-1 with TRBJ2-7; 8 positions agree with TRBD2. This CDR3 spans 14 amino acids. Germline V gene lookup returns CDR1 SGHRS and CDR2 YFSETQ. Trimming took 2 bases from V and 1 from J; bases not matched to a gene: 2. CDR3 sequence reads: CASSFTSGSYEQYF. The CDR3, as DNA: TGCGCCAGCAGCTTCACTAGCGGATCCTACGAGCAGTACTTC.

The chain recombines TRBV7-9 with TRBJ1-1; D gene uncertain. The germline CDR1 and CDR2 sequences are SEHNR and FQNEAQ (reference sequence). V was clipped by 3 bases and J by 1 base, with 9 bases between them. The CDR3 spans 14 residues. The CDR3 DNA reads TGTGCCAGCAGCTTCGCCTCAGGGAACACTGAAGCTTTCTTT. Its translation is CASSFASGNTEAFF.

The V gene is TRBV11-1, the J gene TRBJ2-7, with 11 bases lining up with TRBD1. The CDR3 covers 16 residues. Germline assignment: CDR1 SGHAT and CDR2 FQDESV (reference sequence). V lost 1 base to trimming and J lost 3 bases; unmatched junction nucleotides: 5. This chain's CDR3 is CASSLGTGGFYYEQYF. CDR3 DNA sequence: TGTGCCAGCAGCTTAGGGACAGGGGGCTTTTACTACGAGCAGTACTTC. The variable domain in full, completed from reference TRBV11-1 and TRBJ2-7, reads EAEVAQSPRYKITEKSQAVAFWCDPISGHATLYWYRQILGQGPELLVQFQDESVVDDSQLPKDRFSAERLKGVDSTLKIQPAELGDSAMYLCASSLGTGGFYYEQYFGPGTRLTVT.

This chain uses TRBV11-1 with TRBJ2-1, with 9 bases matching TRBD2. After removal of 2 bases from V and 5 bases from J, the junction contained 7 bases not matched to a gene. The CDR3 consists of 16 residues. Germline V gives CDR1 SGHAT, CDR2 FQDESV (reference sequence). CDR3 coding DNA: TGTGCCAGCAGCTTACAAGCGGGAGGCGGAAACAATGAGCAGTTCTTC. Translated: CASSLQAGGGNNEQFF.

The V gene is TRBV9, the J gene TRBJ1-1; D ambiguous. Germline V gene data show CDR1 as SGDLS and CDR2 as YYNGEE. With 0 bases removed from V and 0 bases from J, the gap between germline ends came to 9 bases. This CDR3 has 15 residues. CDR3 sequence (DNA): TGTGCCAGCAGCGTAGGTCTGTCTATGAACACTGAAGCTTTCTTT. This sequence encodes CASSVGLSMNTEAFF.

The V and J genes are TRBV2 and TRBJ1-4, with 9 bases that match TRBD1. V was pared by 2 bases and J by 7 bases, with 5 bases of the junction left unmatched. Per the germline V gene, CDR1 is SNHLY and CDR2 is FYNNEI. The CDR3 is 15 amino acids. The CDR3 DNA follows: TGTGCCAGCAGTGAATTACAGGGGGCAGGTGAAAAACTGTTTTTT. Its protein product is CASSELQGAGEKLFF.

The J gene is TRBJ2-1, the V gene TRBV10-1; D perhaps matches TRBD1 (5 bases). CDR3 size: 13 residues. Per the germline V gene, CDR1 is WNHNN and CDR2 is SYGVQD (reference sequence). The ends were cut back, 4 bases at V and 6 bases at J, with 10 bases in the middle. CDR3 sequence: CASSVLRGNEQFF. Here the CDR3 DNA reads TGCGCCAGCAGTGTCCTTAGGGGCAATGAGCAGTTCTTC.

The chain uses TRBV5-1 and TRBJ2-4; 8 bases agree with TRBD1. Germline trimming cut 2 bases from V and 8 bases from J; bases unmatched to any gene: 9. This CDR3 spans 15 amino acids. From germline, CDR1 is SGHRS and CDR2 YFSETQ. This chain's CDR3 is CASSFRGREEDIQYF. The CDR3 nucleotides read TGCGCCAGCAGCTTCAGGGGGCGGGAAGAGGACATTCAGTACTTC.

The chain uses TRBV10-1 and TRBJ2-5; tentative D call: TRBD1 (5 bases). With 4 bases removed from V and 2 bases from J, the gap between germline ends came to 8 bases. Germline loops: CDR1 WNHNN, CDR2 SYGVQD (reference sequence). The CDR3 extends over 13 amino acids. The CDR3 here is CASSGQLQETQYF. In DNA, the CDR3 is TGCGCCAGCAGTGGACAGTTACAAGAGACCCAGTACTTC.

CDR3 amino acids: CATSRDLGQLPNEQYF. CDR3 in DNA: TGTGCCACCAGCAGAGATCTGGGACAGTTGCCAAACGAGCAGTACTTC. This sequence joins TRBV15 and TRBJ2-7, with 7 bases lining up with TRBD1. Germline lookup yields CDR1 LNHNV and CDR2 YYDKDF (reference sequence). The V gene end was trimmed by 0 bases and the J gene end by 5 bases; junction bases not matched to a gene: 10. This CDR3 is built from 16 residues.

The chain links TRBV18 to TRBJ1-3; 8 bases align to TRBD1. Germline CDR1 is KGHSH and CDR2 is LQKENI. Germline trimming cut 5 bases from V and 8 bases from J; bases unmatched to any gene: 5. The CDR3 spans 13 residues. CDR3 region: CASSSGQGDTIYF. The CDR3, as DNA: TGTGCCAGCTCATCCGGACAGGGTGACACCATATATTTT.

This chain links TRBV2 with TRBJ1-1; TRBD1 might be the D (5 bases). V lost 7 bases to trimming and J lost 6 bases, with 18 bases between them. Germline-derived CDR1 and CDR2 are SNHLY and FYNNEI. This CDR3 comprises 14 residues. The CDR3 coding sequence is TGTGCCAGCATACAGGAATTGTTAGTTGCTGAAGCTTTCTTT. As protein: CASIQELLVAEAFF.

This chain joins TRBV15 and TRBJ2-1; 10 nucleotides align to TRBD2. With V trimmed by 2 bases and J by 9 bases, 10 bases remained unmatched. The CDR3 consists of 16 residues. Germline lookup yields CDR1 LNHNV and CDR2 YYDKDF (reference sequence). Here the CDR3 reads CATSRNLAGAGSEQFF. CDR3 nucleotide sequence: TGTGCCACCAGCAGAAACCTAGCGGGAGCAGGGAGTGAGCAGTTCTTC. The whole variable domain, remainder taken from reference TRBV15 and TRBJ2-1, is DAMVIQNPRYQVTQFGKPVTLSCSQTLNHNVMYWYQQKSSQAPKLLFHYYDKDFNNEADTPDNFQSRRPNTSFCFLDIRSPGLGDTAMYLCATSRNLAGAGSEQFFGPGTRLTVL.

The J gene is TRBJ2-2, the V gene TRBV19; no firm D call. The CDR3 extends over 14 amino acids. V was shortened by 3 bases and J by 1 base, with 6 bases between the two germline ends. CDR1 and CDR2 (germline): LNHDA, SQIVND (reference sequence). The CDR3 nucleotides read TGTGCCAGTAGTATGAGAGGGAACACCGGGGAGCTGTTTTTT. Its protein product is CASSMRGNTGELFF.

The V and J genes are TRBV4-1 and TRBJ2-1; 8 positions match TRBD1. There are 14 residues in the CDR3. Germline CDR1 is MGHRA and CDR2 is YSYEKL. The J segment lost 7 bases and the V segment lost 3 bases, leaving 5 bases of the junction unmatched. The CDR3 region has the DNA TGCGCCAGCAGCCAGCAGGGGGCGCAAAATGAGCAGTTCTTC. This sequence encodes CASSQQGAQNEQFF.